One sample yielded the 16 T cell receptor beta chains listed below, sequenced in a study of human CD8 memory T cell subsets. CCR7+ PD-1+ TIGIT+ early memory CD8+ T cells with exhausted-like traits constituted the TPEX cells. Libraries for TCR beta were constructed using UMI-labeled 5' RACE. From its re-call of the 5' RACE reads, TCRdb lists each CDR3 protein once, without DNA. This repertoire comprises more than 9,000 distinct CDR3 sequences; its ten largest clones make up about 20%. Input material: CD8+ T cells from PBMCs. Receptors were obtained from a human donor in good health.

This chain joins TRBV20-1 and TRBJ2-2; TCRdb's D gene call, TRBD1, goes unchecked for lack of DNA. The CDR3 contains 15 residues. Germline V gives CDR1 DFQATT, CDR2 SNEGSKA (reference sequence). CDR3 loop: CSARNLGHYTGELFF.

The chain carries TRBV5-8 and TRBJ1-2; the D call of TRBD1 rests on TCRdb alone, since no DNA is present to check it. CDR3 length: 14 amino acids. Germline CDR1 is SGHTS and CDR2 is YDEGEE. The CDR3 region is CASSPRGTYYGYTF.

V and J are TRBV28 and TRBJ2-6. The CDR3 is made up of 17 amino acids. Germline lookup yields CDR1 MDHEN and CDR2 SYDVKM. The CDR3 loop reads CASSSTRKISGANVLTF.

The rearrangement joins TRBV7-6 to TRBJ2-2. CDR1 is SGHVS, CDR2 FNYEAQ, per germline. CDR3 length equals 14 residues. The CDR3 region is CASSLEQAPGELFF.

The chain carries TRBV4-1 and TRBJ1-1; with no DNA, the TCRdb D assignment of TRBD1 cannot be verified. CDR1 is MGHRA, CDR2 YSYEKL, per germline. The CDR3 contains 13 residues. The CDR3: CASSLRDRGEAFF.

This chain links TRBV9 with TRBJ2-2. The germline V gene encodes CDR1 SGDLS and CDR2 YYNGEE. This CDR3 has 13 residues. CDR3 region: CASTVGSTGELFF.

The rearrangement links TRBV14 to TRBJ2-5. The germline CDR1 and CDR2 sequences are SGHDN and FVKESK. This CDR3 contains 14 residues. This CDR3 is CASSQDLGSKDQYF.

The V call is TRBV30, the J call TRBJ1-2. CDR1 GTSNPN and CDR2 SVGIG come from the germline V gene (reference sequence). This CDR3 spans 12 amino acids. The CDR3 reads CAWSVGTGGYTF.

This clonotype shows up as medium-sized by frequency. The chain uses TRBV5-5 and TRBJ1-1; TCRdb names TRBD1, which stays unverified in the absence of DNA. Germline loops: CDR1 SGHKS, CDR2 YYEKEE (reference sequence). This CDR3 comprises 13 residues. The CDR3: CASSPVPGPEAFF.

V gene TRBV27 combines with J gene TRBJ2-7; the D call from TCRdb, TRBD1, cannot be confirmed without DNA. The CDR3 runs to 17 residues. Germline assignment: CDR1 MNHEY and CDR2 SMNVEV (reference sequence). CDR3 amino acids: CASSYQTPALTGYEQYF.

V gene TRBV5-1 combines with J gene TRBJ1-1. The CDR3 runs 14 residues. In germline, CDR1 is SGHRS, CDR2 YFSETQ. CDR3: CASSLEMTNTEAFF.

The chain has TRBV12-3 or TRBV12-4 and TRBJ2-1; absent DNA, TCRdb's TRBD2 call cannot be checked. This CDR3 spans 20 amino acids. The CDR3 protein is CASSLFVSTPLAGDYNEQFF.

The rearrangement uses TRBV7-9 and TRBJ2-3; TCRdb names TRBD1, which stays unverified in the absence of DNA. This CDR3 contains 16 residues. The germline V gene encodes CDR1 SEHNR and CDR2 FQNEAQ (reference sequence). The CDR3 protein is CASSELGPGLTDTQYF. Complete variable domain (other parts from reference TRBV7-9 and TRBJ2-3): DTGVSQNPRHKITKRGQNVTFRCDPISEHNRLYWYRQTLGQGPEFLTYFQNEAQLEKSRLLSDRFSAERPKGSFSTLEIQRTEQGDSAMYLCASSELGPGLTDTQYFGPGTRLTVL.

The rearrangement joins TRBV9 to TRBJ2-7; TCRdb's D call of TRBD1 is untestable without DNA. The CDR3 is 14 residues long. Germline V gene lookup returns CDR1 SGDLS and CDR2 YYNGEE. The CDR3 loop reads CASSPRTGAYEQYF. The complete variable domain, with remaining parts taken from reference TRBV9 and TRBJ2-7, reads DSGVTQTPKHLITATGQRVTLRCSPRSGDLSVYWYQQSLDQGLQFLIQYYNGEERAKGNILERFSAQQFPDLHSELNLSSLELGDSALYFCASSPRTGAYEQYFGPGTRLTVT.

The rearrangement links TRBV12-3 or TRBV12-4 to TRBJ1-5; TCRdb picks TRBD1, but there is no DNA to check that call. The CDR3 is 16 residues long. This chain's CDR3 is CASSPFSRDSNQPQHF.

Measured by frequency, this clonotype is medium-sized. The gene calls are TRBV20-1 and TRBJ2-5; without DNA, the TCRdb call of TRBD2 cannot be checked. Germline CDR1 DFQATT, CDR2 SNEGSKA (reference sequence). This CDR3 region has 14 residues. CDR3 in amino acids: CSASPLGEMETQYF.